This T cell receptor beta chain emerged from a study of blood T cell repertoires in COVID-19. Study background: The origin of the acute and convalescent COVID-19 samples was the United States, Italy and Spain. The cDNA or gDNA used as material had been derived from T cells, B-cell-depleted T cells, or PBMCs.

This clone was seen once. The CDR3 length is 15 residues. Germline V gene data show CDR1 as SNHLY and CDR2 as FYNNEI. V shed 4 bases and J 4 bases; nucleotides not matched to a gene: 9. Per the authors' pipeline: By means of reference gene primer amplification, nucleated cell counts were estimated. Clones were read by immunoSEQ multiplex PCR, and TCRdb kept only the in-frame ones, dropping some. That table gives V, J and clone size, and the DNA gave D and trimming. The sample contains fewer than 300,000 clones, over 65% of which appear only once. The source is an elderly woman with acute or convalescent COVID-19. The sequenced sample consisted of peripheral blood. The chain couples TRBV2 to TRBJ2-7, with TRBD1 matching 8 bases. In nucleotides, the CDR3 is TGTGCCAGCAGTGGGACAGGGTACCTCTGGTACGAGCAGTACTTC. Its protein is CASSGTGYLWYEQYF.